Listed below are T cell receptor beta chains from one sample, sequenced in a study of cytomegalovirus exposure and HLA in healthy donors. Method: immunoSEQ multiplex PCR; TCRdb's copy keeps in-frame clones and lacks some. The table includes around 120,000 clones, 80% detected once. Sequencing was performed on PBMCs. All receptors come from a male donor in good health and CMV-seronegative. Each CDR3 is given with its conserved first and last residue. The order of the fields is J gene, clone size, CDR3 length, D gene, V gene, CDR3 protein, CDR3 DNA. The D gene is left open where the match is weak. Only part of the rows carry a size: once, few, many, or a class if the clone is expanded.

j_call: TRBJ2-7
clone_size: NA
cdr3_length: 13
d_call: NA
v_call: TRBV30
cdr3_aa: CAWNSGQNYEQYF
cdr3_nt: TGTGCCTGGAACTCGGGACAAAACTACGAGCAGTACTTC

j_call: TRBJ1-2
clone_size: NA
cdr3_length: 13
d_call: NA
v_call: TRBV2
cdr3_aa: CASSHEINYGYTF
cdr3_nt: TGTGCCAGCAGCCACGAGATCAACTATGGCTACACCTTC

j_call: TRBJ2-4
clone_size: NA
cdr3_length: 16
d_call: TRBD2
v_call: TRBV7-6
cdr3_aa: CASSPVVASGRNSQYF
cdr3_nt: TGTGCCAGCAGCCCAGTCGTGGCTAGCGGGAGAAACAGTCAGTACTTC

j_call: TRBJ2-7
clone_size: NA
cdr3_length: 13
d_call: NA
v_call: TRBV30
cdr3_aa: CATSGKGSYEQYF
cdr3_nt: TGTGCCACTTCCGGGAAAGGGTCCTACGAGCAGTACTTC

j_call: TRBJ2-3
clone_size: NA
cdr3_length: 15
d_call: NA
v_call: TRBV18
cdr3_aa: CASSPRQGITDTQYF
cdr3_nt: TGTGCCAGCTCACCACGTCAGGGGATCACAGATACGCAGTATTTT

j_call: TRBJ1-1
clone_size: NA
cdr3_length: 12
d_call: TRBD1
v_call: TRBV29-1
cdr3_aa: CSVSSGQDEAFF
cdr3_nt: TGCAGCGTATCCTCGGGACAGGATGAAGCTTTCTTT

j_call: TRBJ2-6
clone_size: once
cdr3_length: 19
d_call: TRBD1
v_call: TRBV27
cdr3_aa: CASSLSAGQGISGANGLTF
cdr3_nt: TGTGCCAGCAGTTTATCGGCAGGACAGGGGATTTCTGGGGCCAACGGCCTGACTTTC

j_call: TRBJ2-5
clone_size: NA
cdr3_length: 14
d_call: NA
v_call: TRBV7-9
cdr3_aa: CASSLAAGEQTQYF
cdr3_nt: TGTGCCAGCAGCTTAGCGGCAGGGGAGCAGACCCAGTACTTC

j_call: TRBJ2-3
clone_size: NA
cdr3_length: 15
d_call: TRBD2
v_call: TRBV19
cdr3_aa: CASTPGGGRTDTQYF
cdr3_nt: TGTGCCAGTACCCCCGGCGGGGGGAGGACAGATACGCAGTATTTT

j_call: TRBJ1-2
clone_size: few
cdr3_length: 13
d_call: TRBD1
v_call: TRBV7-9
cdr3_aa: CASSPTGDYGYTF
cdr3_nt: TGTGCCAGCAGCCCAACAGGGGACTATGGCTACACCTTC

j_call: TRBJ1-2
clone_size: NA
cdr3_length: 14
d_call: NA
v_call: TRBV7-9
cdr3_aa: CSSSPPLTSYGYTF
cdr3_nt: TGTTCCAGCAGCCCTCCGCTTACTTCCTATGGCTACACCTTC

j_call: TRBJ2-6
clone_size: NA
cdr3_length: 18
d_call: NA
v_call: TRBV19
cdr3_aa: CASSSWGGSKSEANVLTF
cdr3_nt: TGTGCCAGTAGCTCGTGGGGCGGTTCCAAGTCTGAGGCCAACGTCCTGACTTTC

j_call: TRBJ1-1
clone_size: NA
cdr3_length: 12
d_call: NA
v_call: TRBV29-1
cdr3_aa: CSVVRVDTEAFF
cdr3_nt: TGCAGCGTTGTTCGGGTGGACACTGAAGCTTTCTTT